Following are 24 T cell receptor beta chains from one sample sequenced in a study of T cell repertoires in cytomegalovirus infection. Their target antigens are unknown. TCRdb reprocessed the reads with MiXCR, giving one entry per CDR3 protein. The repertoire includes about 280,000 distinct CDR3 sequences, around 20% of them detected once, and about 21% sits in the top ten. Sequencing was performed on cultured PBMCs, taken from culture after CMV antigen stimulation. These receptors were obtained from a human donor in good health (CMV status not recorded). Some clones in this sample may be carry-over from other donors' samples.

This clonotype has a handful of counts. The J gene is TRBJ2-1, the V gene TRBV27; 9 positions match TRBD2. Trimming cost V 5 bases and J 6 bases; bases outside gene matches: 5. Germline lookup yields CDR1 MNHEY and CDR2 SMNVEV (reference sequence). This CDR3 region has 14 residues. Here the CDR3 DNA reads TGTGCCAGCAGTACGAGCGGGGGGTTCAATGAGCAGTTCTTC. Protein sequence: CASSTSGGFNEQFF.

This chain joins TRBV4-3 and TRBJ1-2; maybe TRBD1 (5 bases). Germline V CDR1 and CDR2: LGHNA, YSLEER. The germline V and J ends were trimmed by 0 bases and 10 bases, with 12 bases remaining between them. The CDR3 is made up of 13 amino acids. The CDR3 region is CASSQDGAVSYTF. For the CDR3, the DNA is TGCGCCAGCAGCCAAGATGGGGCAGTGTCCTACACCTTC.

The rearrangement joins TRBV6-2 or TRBV6-3 to TRBJ2-3; D remains ambiguous. V shed 2 bases and J shed 11 bases, with 8 bases lying between them. The length of the CDR3 is 11 residues. Germline V CDR1 and CDR2: MNHEY, SVGEGT. CDR3 DNA sequence: TGTGCCAGCAGTTACGGTGACAAGCAGTATTTT. It codes for CASSYGDKQYF.

The chain employs TRBV11-3 and TRBJ2-1; TRBD2 matches 12 bases. The CDR3 is made up of 18 amino acids. CDR1 is SGHNT and CDR2 is YENEEA in the germline V gene. J was trimmed by 5 bases and V by 2 bases; bases with no gene match: 10. In nucleotides, the CDR3 is TGTGCCAGCAGCTTAATTAAGACTAGCGGGAGTTCCCACAATGAGCAGTTCTTC. Amino acid sequence: CASSLIKTSGSSHNEQFF.

This clonotype appeared a few times. The chain uses TRBV12-5 and TRBJ1-1; D is undetermined. Trimming took 3 bases from V and 0 from J, leaving 8 bases between them. Looked up from germline, CDR1 is LGHNT and CDR2 is FRNRAP. The CDR3 totals 14 residues. In nucleotides, the CDR3 is TGTGCTAGTGGTTTCTGGCCGGTGAACACTGAAGCTTTCTTT. It encodes CASGFWPVNTEAFF. Complete variable domain (other parts from reference TRBV12-5 and TRBJ1-1): DARVTQTPRHKVTEMGQEVTMRCQPILGHNTVFWYRQTMMQGLELLAYFRNRAPLDDSGMPKDRFSAEMPDATLATLKIQPSEPRDSAVYFCASGFWPVNTEAFFGQGTRLTVV.

This clonotype showed up many times. The chain has TRBV5-8 and TRBJ2-5; 12 nucleotides agree with TRBD2. This CDR3 comprises 17 residues. With V trimmed by 2 bases and J by 1 base, 6 bases remained unmatched. Germline CDR1 is SGHTS and CDR2 is YDEGEE. CDR3 amino acids: CASSLGRLAGVQETQYF. CDR3 in DNA: TGTGCCAGCAGCTTAGGTCGACTAGCGGGAGTCCAAGAGACCCAGTACTTC.

With respect to this clonotype: Just one base apart from a much larger clone, this may be a read error. This chain joins TRBV4-1 and TRBJ2-2; 7 bases fit TRBD2. Looked up from germline, CDR1 is MGHRA and CDR2 is YSYEKL. The length of the CDR3 is 14 residues. The CDR3 DNA reads as TGTGCCAGCAGCCAAGGACTAGACACCGGGGAGCTGTTTTTT. It encodes CASSQGLDTGELFF.

This clonotype occurred a few times. The V gene is TRBV19, the J gene TRBJ2-1; weak D call: TRBD1 (5 bases). V was pared by 2 bases and J by 7 bases, with 9 bases between. The germline V gene has CDR1 LNHDA and CDR2 SQIVND (reference sequence). This CDR3 is built from 13 residues. CDR3: CASSIQGDNEQFF. The CDR3 DNA reads as TGTGCCAGTAGTATACAAGGGGATAATGAGCAGTTCTTC. Supplemented by reference TRBV19 and TRBJ2-1, the full variable domain reads DGGITQSPKYLFRKEGQNVTLSCEQNLNHDAMYWYRQDPGQGLRLIYYSQIVNDFQKGDIAEGYSVSREKKESFPLTVTSAQKNPTAFYLCASSIQGDNEQFFGPGTRLTVL.

The genes are TRBV2 and TRBJ1-2, with 12 bases matching TRBD1. The germline gives CDR1 SNHLY, CDR2 FYNNEI. J gave up 5 bases and V 3 bases, and 10 bases lay outside the gene matches. The CDR3 runs 17 residues. CDR3: CASSDTGTGGLIYGYTF. The CDR3 DNA reads as TGTGCCAGCAGTGATACCGGGACAGGGGGCTTGATTTATGGCTACACCTTC.

The CDR3 region has the DNA TGTGCCATCAGGACGGGACTAGCGGGAGGAAATACGCAGTATTTT. Its protein product is CAIRTGLAGGNTQYF. The genes are TRBV10-3 and TRBJ2-3; 15 nucleotides match TRBD2. Germline V gene lookup returns CDR1 ENHRY and CDR2 SYGVKD. The CDR3 spans 15 residues. Trimming at V came to 6 bases and at J to 7 bases, leaving 5 bases not matched to a gene.

The genes are TRBV28 and TRBJ2-7; a weak D match, TRBD2 (6 bases). This CDR3 has 13 residues. Deletions cut 5 bases from V and 7 bases from J, with 15 bases between. The germline gives CDR1 MDHEN, CDR2 SYDVKM. This chain's CDR3 is CASSLRDRREQYF. CDR3 in DNA: TGTGCCAGCAGTCTGCGGGACCGCAGGGAGCAGTACTTC. Full variable domain (missing parts from reference TRBV28 and TRBJ2-7): DVKVTQSSRYLVKRTGEKVFLECVQDMDHENMFWYRQDPGLGLRLIYFSYDVKMKEKGDIPEGYSVSREKKERFSLILESASTNQTSMYLCASSLRDRREQYFGPGTRLTVT.

Worth noting for this clonotype: This may stem from a read error, because a much larger clone lies one nucleotide away. V and J are TRBV7-2 and TRBJ2-6; TRBD1 or TRBD2 may be the D gene (5 bases each). The CDR3 spans 16 residues. Germline CDR1 and CDR2: SGHTA and FQGNSA. CDR3 in amino acids: CVSAGTGPAGANVLTF. In nucleotides, the CDR3 is TGTGTCAGCGCTGGGACGGGGCCGGCTGGGGCCAACGTCCTGACTTTC. The full variable domain, its missing parts supplied by reference TRBV7-2 and TRBJ2-6, is GAGVSQSPSNKVTEKGKDVELRCDPISGHTALYWYRQSLGQGLEFLIYFQGNSAPDKSGLPSDRFSAERTGGSVSTLTIQRTQQEDSAVYLCVSAGTGPAGANVLTFGAGSRLTVL.

This clonotype turned up a few times. V is TRBV10-3 and J is TRBJ1-4, with D perhaps matching TRBD1 (6 bases). This CDR3 is 15 amino acids long. Per the germline V gene, CDR1 is ENHRY and CDR2 is SYGVKD. V was pared by 6 bases and J by 0 bases, with 11 bases between. CDR3 coding DNA: TGTGCCATCAGGGACAGCCTTTCAACTAATGAAAAACTGTTTTTT. Protein product: CAIRDSLSTNEKLFF.

The rearrangement joins TRBV6-2 or TRBV6-3 to TRBJ2-1; 9 bases line up with TRBD2. V shed 6 bases and J 4 bases; nucleotides not matched to a gene: 7. The CDR3 length is 15 residues. CDR1 is MNHEY, CDR2 SVGEGT, per germline. As DNA, the CDR3 is TGTGCCAGCAGACCACTAGCGGGCCGATACAATGAGCAGTTCTTC. It specifies CASRPLAGRYNEQFF.

There are a few counts of this clonotype. The rearrangement joins TRBV5-6 to TRBJ2-7; 11 bases align to TRBD2. J was trimmed by 3 bases and V by 3 bases; bases with no gene match: 8. Germline lookup yields CDR1 SGHDT and CDR2 YYEEEE. There are 16 residues in the CDR3. CDR3 coding DNA: TGTGCCAGCAGCTCCCCCCTGACTAGCGGGGTCTACGAGCAGTACTTC. Protein product: CASSSPLTSGVYEQYF.

The genes are TRBV15 and TRBJ2-4; D is unclear. V lost 0 bases and J lost 5, with 11 bases in between. The germline V gene has CDR1 LNHNV and CDR2 YYDKDF (reference sequence). The length of the CDR3 is 15 residues. The CDR3 nucleotides are TGTGCCACCAGCAGAGATGGCGGCTTTCAAAACATTCAGTACTTC. It encodes CATSRDGGFQNIQYF.

J is TRBJ2-1 and V is TRBV9, with D possibly being TRBD2 (6 bases). Trimming removed 0 bases from V and 5 bases from J, with 9 bases in between. Germline CDR1 reads SGDLS; CDR2 reads YYNGEE. The CDR3 runs 14 residues. CDR3 loop: CASSVASADNEQFF. DNA for the CDR3: TGTGCCAGCAGCGTAGCTAGCGCGGACAATGAGCAGTTCTTC.

Ten or more counts support this clonotype. The gene calls are TRBV7-2 and TRBJ2-3; D unclear. The CDR3 runs 12 residues. V shed 2 bases and J shed 5 bases, with 5 bases lying between them. The V gene's germline CDR1 is SGHTA and CDR2 FQGNSA. CDR3 nucleotide sequence: TGTGCCAGCAGCTTAAGCCTAGATACGCAGTATTTT. It specifies CASSLSLDTQYF.

The CDR3 is CASAPGQRLFF. Here the CDR3 DNA reads TGTGCCAGCGCCCCAGGACAGAGACTGTTCTTC. The chain is built from TRBV6-2 or TRBV6-3 and TRBJ2-1; possible D gene TRBD1, 6 bases. Germline V CDR1 and CDR2: MNHEY, SVGEGT. V lost 8 bases and J 15 bases, leaving 17 bases between the germline ends. The CDR3 is 11 amino acids.

This clonotype showed up many times. The rearrangement joins TRBV7-9 to TRBJ1-6; D remains unclear. Trimming stripped 3 bases from V and 10 bases from J, with 16 bases between. Per the germline V gene, CDR1 is SEHNR and CDR2 is FQNEAQ (reference sequence). This CDR3 spans 15 amino acids. Here the CDR3 DNA reads TGTGCCAGCAGCTTTTTTGGGGTCGTAGAGTCACCCCTCCACTTT. Its translation: CASSFFGVVESPLHF.

This chain uses TRBV6-2 or TRBV6-3 with TRBJ2-7; no definite D call. Looked up from germline, CDR1 is MNHEY and CDR2 is SVGEGT. Trimming took off 6 bases at V and 6 bases at J, with 9 bases between the two ends. CDR3 length: 11 residues. The CDR3 nucleotides read TGTGCCAGCAGCCCCTACGGCGAGCAGTACTTC. Translation: CASSPYGEQYF.

CDR3 amino acids: CASSPSPGDYSDGYTF. In DNA, the CDR3 is TGTGCCAGCAGCCCCTCCCCCGGCGATTACTCGGATGGCTACACCTTC. V usage is TRBV11-2 and J usage is TRBJ1-2, with D unresolved. Trimming stripped 5 bases from V and 6 bases from J, with 22 bases between. Germline CDR1 SGHAT, CDR2 FQNNGV. The CDR3 has 16 amino acids.

This clonotype was recorded only once. This chain joins TRBV3-1 and TRBJ2-5, with D tentatively TRBD2 (6 bases). Trimming removed 2 bases from V and 4 bases from J, with 8 bases in between. Germline V CDR1 and CDR2: LGHDT, YNNKEL (reference sequence). The CDR3 consists of 13 residues. The CDR3 loop reads CASSQFGGETQYF. The CDR3 region has the DNA TGTGCCAGCAGCCAATTCGGGGGAGAGACCCAGTACTTC.

This clonotype was seen a handful of times. V gene TRBV5-1 combines with J gene TRBJ2-2; TRBD1 matches at 9 bases. V was clipped by 2 bases and J by 5 bases; unmatched bases: 7. The CDR3 loop spans 16 amino acids. The germline CDR1 and CDR2 sequences are SGHRS and YFSETQ. In DNA form, the CDR3 reads TGCGCCAGCAGCTTCCCCGGGACAGGGTCTACCGGGGAGCTGTTTTTT. This translates into CASSFPGTGSTGELFF.